This is a list of T cell receptor beta chains from one sample in a study of T cell repertoires in cytomegalovirus infection. Their cognate antigens are unknown. TCRdb itself ran the reads through MiXCR, one entry per CDR3 protein. The sample has roughly 220,000 distinct CDR3 sequences, 38% seen once. The input for sequencing was CD8+ T cells from cultured PBMCs, taken from culture after CMV antigen stimulation. The receptors originated from a human donor in good health (CMV status not recorded). Some clones in this sample may be carry-over from other donors' samples. Each CDR3 is given with its conserved first and last residue. A D gene is named only where the DNA matches it firmly. The size of a clone is reported for some rows only, either as once, few or many, or as a class for expanded clones.

size,V,J,D,DNA,CDR3
few,TRBV20-1,TRBJ1-1,NA,TGCAGTGCTAGATCCTATCGGGGGCTTTTGAACACTGAAGCTTTCTTT,CSARSYRGLLNTEAFF
NA,TRBV29-1,TRBJ1-2,TRBD1,TGCAGCGTTGGGACAGGACAAGGGGGCTACACCTTC,CSVGTGQGGYTF
NA,TRBV15,TRBJ2-5,NA,TGTGCCACCAGCAGAGACAGGGGAGAGACCCAGTACTTC,CATSRDRGETQYF
NA,TRBV4-1,TRBJ2-5,NA,TGCGCCAGCAGCCAAGAGATGACCGGGTACCAAGAGACCCAGTACTTC,CASSQEMTGYQETQYF
NA,TRBV5-6,TRBJ1-2,NA,TGTGCCAGCAGCCCTGGGACGGGGAACTATGGCTACACCTTC,CASSPGTGNYGYTF
NA,TRBV6-1,TRBJ2-1,NA,TGTGCCAGCAGTGAAGTGGACTCCTCGGAGGAGCAGTTCTTC,CASSEVDSSEEQFF
NA,TRBV7-6,TRBJ2-3,TRBD2,TGTGCCAGCAGCCACCCCCCTCTCGAGCGGGATAACACAGATACGCAGTATTTT,CASSHPPLERDNTDTQYF
NA,TRBV28,TRBJ1-5,NA,TGTGCCAGCAGTTTAGGGTACATGGAGGACAATCAGCCCCAGCATTTT,CASSLGYMEDNQPQHF
NA,TRBV10-3,TRBJ2-5,NA,TGTGCCATCAGTGATGAATCCAGCCGGTCTGGGAAGACCCAGTACTTC,CAISDESSRSGKTQYF
few,TRBV20-1,TRBJ1-2,NA,TGCAGTGCTAGCCTGACACGCTTTGACTATGGCTACACCTTC,CSASLTRFDYGYTF
NA,TRBV12-3/TRBV12-4,TRBJ2-1,NA,TGTGCCAGCAACCCTGGGACCTACAATGAGCAGTTCTTC,CASNPGTYNEQFF
few,TRBV6-8,TRBJ2-5,NA,TGTGCCAGCAGTTCGGGCGGGTACTCAGAGACCCAGTACTTC,CASSSGGYSETQYF
NA,TRBV27,TRBJ1-1,NA,TGTGCCATCTCCAATGGGGGCACTGAAGCTTTCTTT,CAISNGGTEAFF
few,TRBV28,TRBJ1-2,NA,TGTGCCAGCAGTCGACTGATTAACTATGGCTACACCTTC,CASSRLINYGYTF
once,TRBV12-3/TRBV12-4,TRBJ2-3,NA,TGTGCCAGCAGCCCCAGGGGGGACAGTCTCTTTCCAGATACGCAGTATTTT,CASSPRGDSLFPDTQYF
few,TRBV27,TRBJ2-1,NA,TGTGCCAGCAGTTTATTGTGGGGGGACAGCCCGTTCTTC,CASSLLWGDSPFF
NA,TRBV7-8,TRBJ1-6,TRBD1,TGTGCCAGCAGCTGGGGGACAGGGGGTACGGGACCCCTCCACTTT,CASSWGTGGTGPLHF
NA,TRBV6-1,TRBJ2-1,TRBD1,TGTGCCAGCACCCCGGACAGGGTCCACAATGAGCAGTTCTTC,CASTPDRVHNEQFF
NA,TRBV19,TRBJ2-5,NA,TGTGCCAGTAGTAGGGGGAGAGCGGTACAAGAGACCCAGTACTTC,CASSRGRAVQETQYF
NA,TRBV7-3,TRBJ1-1,TRBD1,TGTGCCAGCAGCTTAACGGGACAGGGGGCCCCCAACACTGAAGCTTTCTTT,CASSLTGQGAPNTEAFF
many,TRBV19,TRBJ2-1,NA,TGTGCCAGTAGGGCGGACAGTCCCTACAATGAGCAGTTCTTC,CASRADSPYNEQFF
NA,TRBV7-6,TRBJ2-1,TRBD2,TGTGCCAGCAGCTTAGAAGTAGCGGGCGGGAGCAATGAGCAGTTCTTC,CASSLEVAGGSNEQFF
many,TRBV7-2,TRBJ2-4,NA,TGTGCCAGCAGCTTGGACGGAAACATTCAGTACTTC,CASSLDGNIQYF
NA,TRBV11-2,TRBJ1-2,TRBD1,TGTGCCAGCAGCTTAGGACAGGGTTTGTTTGGCTACACCTTC,CASSLGQGLFGYTF
NA,TRBV5-4,TRBJ2-5,NA,TGTGCCAGCAGCTTGATTACAGGGAGTCTAGAGACCCAGTACTTC,CASSLITGSLETQYF
few,TRBV2,TRBJ2-1,TRBD2,TGTGCCAGCAGTACTAGCGGTGCGAGCTCCTACAATGAGCAGTTCTTC,CASSTSGASSYNEQFF
NA,TRBV20-1,TRBJ1-3,TRBD1,TGCAGTGCTAGAGACCCGGACAGGGGTAGAAACACCATATATTTT,CSARDPDRGRNTIYF
few,TRBV11-2,TRBJ1-1,TRBD1,TGTGCCAGCAGCTTAGGGTACAGGGGGCGTCTGAACACTGAAGCTTTCTTT,CASSLGYRGRLNTEAFF
NA,TRBV19,TRBJ2-7,NA,TGTGCCAGTAGTGCCGGCCGACAGGTCTCCTACGAGCAGTACTTC,CASSAGRQVSYEQYF
NA,TRBV7-6,TRBJ2-7,TRBD1,TGTGCCAGCAGCTTACCGGGACAGCTGCTCGAGCAGTACTTC,CASSLPGQLLEQYF